This passage covers 17 T cell receptor beta chains from one sample sequenced in a study of blood T cell repertoires in COVID-19. TCRdb's copy holds only in-frame clones and misses some; the assay was immunoSEQ multiplex PCR. In the table there are about 180,000 clones, roughly 85% of which are singletons. The sample consisted of peripheral blood. All receptors derive from a man aged 55 to 69 with acute or convalescent COVID-19.

The chain carries TRBV19 and TRBJ1-4; D not certain. The CDR3 sequence is 15 residues long. V was clipped by 6 bases and J by 1 base, with 12 bases between them. Germline V gene sequence: CDR1 LNHDA, CDR2 SQIVND (reference sequence). The CDR3 protein is CASRAPFGTNEKLFF. CDR3 DNA sequence: TGTGCCAGTAGAGCCCCTTTTGGAACTAATGAAAAACTGTTTTTT. Using reference TRBV19 and TRBJ1-4 for the parts outside the CDR3, the full variable domain is DGGITQSPKYLFRKEGQNVTLSCEQNLNHDAMYWYRQDPGQGLRLIYYSQIVNDFQKGDIAEGYSVSREKKESFPLTVTSAQKNPTAFYLCASRAPFGTNEKLFFGSGTQLSVL.

This clone was observed a few times. The V gene is TRBV10-3, the J gene TRBJ1-6, with a weak D call TRBD1 (6 bases). The length of the CDR3 is 18 residues. The germline gives CDR1 ENHRY, CDR2 SYGVKD. V was shortened by 3 bases and J by 6 bases, with 21 bases between the two germline ends. CDR3 sequence (DNA): TGTGCCATCAGTGAAGGAGACAGGCGATTCGGAGGTAATTCACCCCTCCACTTT. It translates to CAISEGDRRFGGNSPLHF.

The gene calls are TRBV28 and TRBJ2-4; D not resolved. CDR1 is MDHEN, CDR2 SYDVKM, per germline. The length of the CDR3 is 14 residues. V was clipped by 6 bases and J by 0 bases, with 9 bases between them. CDR3 loop: CASRAGLAKNIQYF. The CDR3 bases are TGTGCCAGCAGAGCCGGTCTAGCCAAAAACATTCAGTACTTC.

This clone was seen a handful of times. The rearrangement links TRBV7-2 to TRBJ2-1; D possibly corresponds to TRBD2 (5 bases). The germline V and J ends were trimmed by 6 bases and 7 bases, with 19 bases remaining between them. Germline loops: CDR1 SGHTA, CDR2 FQGNSA. The CDR3 is 15 amino acids. As DNA, the CDR3 is TGTGCCAGCAGTCCCTTAGAGGGAGTATCGAATGAGCAGTTCTTC. Translated, it gives CASSPLEGVSNEQFF.

The chain links TRBV7-2 to TRBJ1-2; perhaps TRBD1 as D (5 bases). With 2 bases removed from V and 7 bases from J, the gap between germline ends came to 14 bases. CDR1 is SGHTA and CDR2 is FQGNSA in the germline V gene. This CDR3 is 14 amino acids long. CDR3: CASSLFTGGGGYTF. The CDR3 bases are TGTGCCAGCAGCTTATTTACCGGGGGGGGTGGCTACACCTTC.

This chain links TRBV9 with TRBJ2-5; tentative D call: TRBD1 (5 bases). The germline gives CDR1 SGDLS, CDR2 YYNGEE. This CDR3 is built from 14 residues. Trimming took off 0 bases at V and 3 bases at J, with 9 bases between the two ends. For the CDR3, the DNA is TGTGCCAGCAGCGTAGATGGGGCGGAAGAGACCCAGTACTTC. Protein product: CASSVDGAEETQYF.

The CDR3, as DNA: TGTGCCAGCAGCCTACAGCCTAACACTGAAGCTTTCTTT. It translates to CASSLQPNTEAFF. V usage is TRBV7-2 and J usage is TRBJ1-1; D gene unclear. The CDR3 is made up of 13 amino acids. Germline assignment: CDR1 SGHTA and CDR2 FQGNSA. Trimming removed 5 bases from V and 2 bases from J, with 9 bases in between.

This clone was recorded a few times. CDR3 nucleotide sequence: TGTGCCAGCACCCCGGGGGGCGCGGAGACCCAGTACTTC. It specifies CASTPGGAETQYF. The gene calls are TRBV6-6 and TRBJ2-5; a weak D match, TRBD2 (7 bases). The length of the CDR3 is 13 residues. Trimming took 7 bases from V and 5 from J, leaving 14 bases between them. Per germline, CDR1 MNHNY and CDR2 SVGAGI (reference sequence).

V usage is TRBV11-2 and J usage is TRBJ2-1; the match to TRBD2 covers 10 bases. The trim removed 5 bases at V and 13 bases at J, leaving 8 bases unmatched. The CDR3 runs 13 residues. CDR1 and CDR2 from the germline V gene are SGHAT and FQNNGV. The CDR3 reads CASSPPGTSAQFF. The DNA of the CDR3 is TGTGCCAGCAGCCCCCCCGGGACTAGCGCCCAGTTCTTC.

The chain combines TRBV7-2 with TRBJ2-7; D is possibly TRBD1 (5 bases). The germline CDR1 and CDR2 sequences are SGHTA and FQGNSA. The V gene lost 4 bases and the J gene lost 3 bases, with 10 bases spanning the gap. CDR3 length equals 13 residues. In nucleotides, the CDR3 is TGTGCCAGCAGCTCGCAAAGGGGCTACGAGCAGTACTTC. Translated: CASSSQRGYEQYF.

This chain links TRBV12-3 or TRBV12-4 with TRBJ2-1, with D possibly TRBD2 on 6 matching bases. This CDR3 spans 13 amino acids. Trimming removed 1 base at V and 14 bases at J, with 15 bases between. DNA of the CDR3: TGTGCCAGCAGTTTAGGGGACTCCTCATCCGAGTTCTTC. Protein product: CASSLGDSSSEFF.

This sequence joins TRBV30 and TRBJ1-1; D is perhaps TRBD1 (5 bases). The V gene's germline CDR1 is GTSNPN and CDR2 SVGIG (reference sequence). The CDR3 has 14 amino acids. Trimming stripped 3 bases from V and 4 bases from J, with 15 bases between. CDR3 amino acids: CAWRRGPGGTEAFF. The CDR3 DNA reads as TGTGCCTGGAGAAGGGGCCCGGGTGGCACTGAAGCTTTCTTT.

The chain combines TRBV27 with TRBJ1-5; the D gene is possibly TRBD1 (6 bases). Per germline, CDR1 MNHEY and CDR2 SMNVEV (reference sequence). Trimming left V 6 bases short and J 4 bases short, with 13 bases between. The CDR3 spans 14 residues. The CDR3 bases are TGTGCCAGCAGAAACAGGGATCGGAATCAGCCCCAGCATTTT. It yields the protein CASRNRDRNQPQHF.

V usage is TRBV7-6 and J usage is TRBJ1-6; 7 positions match TRBD1. This CDR3 is built from 14 residues. V lost 4 bases and J lost 4; bases outside the gene matches: 1. CDR1 and CDR2 from the germline V gene are SGHVS and FNYEAQ. This chain's CDR3 is CASSSTGYNSPLHF. CDR3 DNA: TGTGCCAGCAGCTCGACAGGGTATAATTCACCCCTCCACTTT.

The rearrangement joins TRBV10-3 to TRBJ2-3; TRBD2 matches 8 bases. After removal of 7 bases from V and 1 base from J, the junction contained 13 bases not matched to a gene. The V gene's germline CDR1 is ENHRY and CDR2 SYGVKD. CDR3 length: 17 residues. The DNA for the CDR3 is TGTGCCATCATAGGTCCGGGAGGGCCCCTTCGCACAGATACGCAGTATTTT. Translation gives CAIIGPGGPLRTDTQYF.

Only one count was recorded for this clone. The chain uses TRBV18 and TRBJ2-1; TRBD2 matches at 9 bases. This CDR3 contains 15 residues. Germline CDR1 reads KGHSH; CDR2 reads LQKENI. V shed 2 bases and J 7 bases; nucleotides not matched to a gene: 6. This CDR3 reads CASSPLAGERNEQFF. CDR3 DNA: TGTGCCAGCTCACCATTAGCGGGAGAGAGGAATGAGCAGTTCTTC.

The J gene is TRBJ2-2, the V gene TRBV11-2; 11 bases are a match to TRBD2. The trim removed 7 bases at V and 2 bases at J, leaving 9 bases unmatched. The CDR3 is 17 residues long. The germline V gene encodes CDR1 SGHAT and CDR2 FQNNGV. The CDR3 nucleotides are TGTGCCAGCACCTATGAGACTAGCGGGGATAACACCGGGGAGCTGTTTTTT. Encoded protein: CASTYETSGDNTGELFF.